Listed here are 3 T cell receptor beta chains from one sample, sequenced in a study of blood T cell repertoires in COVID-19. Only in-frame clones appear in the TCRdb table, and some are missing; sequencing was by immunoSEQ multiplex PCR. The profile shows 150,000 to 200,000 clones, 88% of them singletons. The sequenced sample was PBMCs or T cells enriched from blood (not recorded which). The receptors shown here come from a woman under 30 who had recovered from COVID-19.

The CDR3 reads CASSYGPSREYGYTF. The CDR3 DNA reads as TGTGCCAGCAGTTACGGGCCGTCCCGGGAGTATGGCTACACCTTC. This chain uses TRBV6-6 with TRBJ1-2; D uncertain. With 2 bases removed from V and 5 bases from J, the gap between germline ends came to 15 bases. CDR3 length: 15 amino acids. Looked up from germline, CDR1 is MNHNY and CDR2 is SVGAGI (reference sequence).

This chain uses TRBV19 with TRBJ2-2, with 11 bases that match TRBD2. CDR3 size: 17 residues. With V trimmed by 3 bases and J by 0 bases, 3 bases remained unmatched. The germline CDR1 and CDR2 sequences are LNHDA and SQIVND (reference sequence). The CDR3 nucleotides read TGTGCCAGTAGTATGTATAGCGGGGGGGCGAACACCGGGGAGCTGTTTTTT. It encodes CASSMYSGGANTGELFF.

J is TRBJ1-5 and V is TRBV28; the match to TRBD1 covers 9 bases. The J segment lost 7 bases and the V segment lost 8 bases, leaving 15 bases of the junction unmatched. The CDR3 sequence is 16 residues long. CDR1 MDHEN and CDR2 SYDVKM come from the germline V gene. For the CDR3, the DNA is TGTGCCAGCTGGAACCCCCGGGACAGGGTTAACCAGCCCCAGCATTTT. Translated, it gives CASWNPRDRVNQPQHF.